One sample yielded the 5 T cell receptor beta chains listed below, sequenced in a study of T cell responses to AZD1222 COVID-19 vaccine. Assay used: immunoSEQ multiplex PCR; TCRdb lists only in-frame clones, some missing. The sample includes 90,000 or so clones, 80% to 90% of them seen just once. The specimen was peripheral blood, collected on day 0 of AZD1222 vaccination. The receptors were gathered from an adult in good health.

The chain combines TRBV6-5 with TRBJ2-6; D not certain. CDR1 is MNHEY and CDR2 is SVGAGI in the germline V gene. The length of the CDR3 is 16 residues. Trimming took 4 bases from V and 2 from J, leaving 12 bases between them. The CDR3 reads CASSLKYPAGANVLTF. As DNA, the CDR3 is TGTGCCAGCAGTTTAAAATACCCCGCTGGGGCCAACGTCCTGACTTTC.

This clone was seen only a few times. This sequence joins TRBV19 and TRBJ2-7; perhaps D is TRBD1 or TRBD2 (5 bases each). The CDR3 covers 14 residues. The V gene's germline CDR1 is LNHDA and CDR2 SQIVND (reference sequence). V was cut by 5 bases and J by 7 bases, with 18 bases left in between. CDR3 nucleotides: TGTGCCAGTAGTCAAGGACTCCTCCAGGGAGAGCAGTACTTC. It specifies CASSQGLLQGEQYF.

The chain couples TRBV21-1 to TRBJ1-5. TRBV21-1 is classified as a pseudogene. This CDR3 has 13 amino acids. Written as DNA, the CDR3 is TGTGCCAGCAAAGGCAGTAGCAATCAGCCCCAGCATTTT. Protein sequence: CASKGSSNQPQHF.

The chain is built from TRBV28 and TRBJ1-3; D ambiguous. V gave up 7 bases and J gave up 0 bases, with 10 bases separating them. CDR1 and CDR2 (germline): MDHEN, SYDVKM. CDR3 length equals 14 residues. The CDR3 loop reads CASMDSASGNTIYF. CDR3 coding DNA: TGTGCCAGCATGGACTCCGCCTCTGGAAACACCATATATTTT.

The CDR3 here is CASSVGGDSQPQHF. CDR3 bases: TGTGCCAGCAGCGTCGGAGGGGATAGTCAGCCCCAGCATTTT. The chain recombines TRBV9 with TRBJ1-5; TRBD1 is a possible D gene (5 bases). This CDR3 is built from 14 residues. Germline CDR1 and CDR2: SGDLS and YYNGEE. The V and J ends lost 2 bases and 6 bases respectively, with 12 bases between them. Variable domain in full (rest from reference TRBV9 and TRBJ1-5): DSGVTQTPKHLITATGQRVTLRCSPRSGDLSVYWYQQSLDQGLQFLIQYYNGEERAKGNILERFSAQQFPDLHSELNLSSLELGDSALYFCASSVGGDSQPQHFGDGTRLSIL.